These T cell receptor beta chains were read from a single sample in a study of spatial heterogeneity in lung cancer. TCRdb reprocessed the 5' RACE reads via MiXCR and lists one record per CDR3 protein. In the table there are 25,000 or so distinct CDR3 sequences, around 13% of which are singletons. The input for sequencing was PBMCs, taken at surgery. Receptor source: a female donor with early-stage non-small cell lung cancer. CDR3s include the opening cysteine and the closing phenylalanine or tryptophan. Expanded clones get a size class; other rows say once, few or many, or leave the size out.

clone size	V gene	CDR3 protein
many	TRBV5-1	CASSTGQAGGGYTF
-	TRBV6-2/TRBV6-3	CASSYGGSRNEQFF
many	TRBV6-5	CASSSPTAGDEQFF
many	TRBV18	CASSPGQGTYEQYF
many	TRBV5-1	CASSPGRRPDTEAFF
many	TRBV27	CASSLGVSEKLFF
-	TRBV20-1	CSARDQGPTVGNEKLFF
-	TRBV28	CASSLSDLGYTF
many	TRBV5-1	CASSVRDGSYEQYF
-	TRBV14	CASSPILRSGEQFF
-	TRBV29-1	CSVSRGAVPYTDTQYF
many	TRBV19	CASSMTSGEYNEQFF
few	TRBV7-9	CASSAAALAKNIQYF
many	TRBV14	CASRPLLGTGELFF
-	TRBV28	CASSLTSGELFF
-	TRBV30	CAWSARDYSGANVLTF
few	TRBV28	CASSPRAPDTQYF
few	TRBV6-1	CASSEAWQYNEQFF
many	TRBV11-1	CASSPRTERAKNIQYF
many	TRBV11-2	CASSLDLGVGETQYF
many	TRBV6-1	CASRGTGVINEKLFF
-	TRBV4-3	CASSLGLATSTDTQYF
many	TRBV28	CASVDTGTEETQYF
many	TRBV6-5	CASSFGGIGNQPQHF
many	TRBV15	CATSRVLETQYF
-	TRBV7-9	CASTVAGSYEQYF
many	TRBV7-8	CASSLGGVTGETQYF
many	TRBV7-7	CASSKGGTGTGEQFF
many	TRBV7-2	CASSSPGQNTEAFF
many	TRBV5-8	CASSPAGVTSENTIYF
many	TRBV12-3/TRBV12-4	CASRGGTAKYYEQYF